This TCR beta chain was sequenced in a study of human T cells and chemical hapten exposure. Study in general: Patients were given diphenylcyclopropenone on the scalp weekly across the roughly 25-week study. Alopecia areata, totalis and universalis patients, mostly female, were included.

Regarding the study as a whole: Donors in the study had alopecia, meaning their immune response may differ from healthy people's.

Within the library, unique molecular identifiers were attached to each individual cDNA molecule. Each CDR3 protein gets one entry after TCRdb re-called the RACE reads with MiXCR. The sample lists some 42,000 distinct CDR3 sequences, about 8.9% seen once, with approximately 16% in the top ten. Germline loops: CDR1 LGHNA, CDR2 YSLEER. This CDR3 has 15 amino acids. V was clipped by 0 bases and J by 2 bases; unmatched bases: 1. Specified time point: patch test 2, 6 weeks after DPC sensitization. As to treatment: therapeutic diphenylcyclopropenone sensitization with weekly scalp DPC. This clonotype was observed at least ten times. Its target is unknown.

The gene calls are TRBV4-3 and TRBJ2-3, with TRBD2 matching 8 bases. This clonotype originated in a woman aged 40 to 50 with alopecia areata. Some clones in this sample may be carry-over from other donors' samples. Specimen: whole blood, collected in connection with sensitization to the hapten diphenylcyclopropenone (DPC). The CDR3 loop reads CASSQEAGATDTQYF. DNA of the CDR3: TGCGCCAGCAGCCAAGAAGCGGGGGCCACAGATACGCAGTATTTT.